The 8 T cell receptor beta chains below all came from one sample that was sequenced in a study of radiation and T cells in renal cell carcinoma (TCRdb year 2020). Library method: the immunoSEQ multiplex PCR assay. What TCRdb holds here is the immuneACCESS table cut down to in-frame rearrangements. Part of the clones is not present; checked against another copy, under half of the missing clones reflect an unresolved V gene, and the others are unexplained. This sample lists around 100,000 clones; more than 65% were detected once. The top ten clones comprise under 8.5% of the sample. The time point label here, explained by the study, means: blood 4 weeks post-SBRT, at nephrectomy. The treatment or condition label corresponds to: 15 Gy SBRT to primary tumor, nephrectomy 4 weeks later. This specimen consisted of blood, obtained from a patient whose treatment included radiotherapy and nephrectomy. The receptor set was obtained from a man aged 60 to 75 with renal cell carcinoma.

The chain is built from TRBV15 and TRBJ1-1; perhaps TRBD1 as D (6 bases). Germline CDR1 reads LNHNV; CDR2 reads YYDKDF (reference sequence). The V end lost 7 bases, the J end lost 5 bases, and 23 bases lay between the germline ends. This CDR3 is built from 16 residues. The CDR3 sequence: CATTLRGGGRGTEAFF. CDR3 DNA sequence: TGTGCCACCACGCTCCGGGGAGGGGGAAGAGGGACTGAAGCTTTCTTT.

The V gene is TRBV5-1, the J gene TRBJ2-7; 7 nucleotides align to TRBD1. The J segment lost 2 bases and the V segment lost 0 bases, leaving 5 bases of the junction unmatched. Germline V gene data show CDR1 as SGHRS and CDR2 as YFSETQ. The CDR3 runs to 15 residues. Here the CDR3 DNA reads TGCGCCAGCAGCTTGGTCGCTGGACAGGCCTACGAGCAGTACTTC. It specifies CASSLVAGQAYEQYF.

The chain has TRBV4-3 and TRBJ2-7; 7 nucleotides line up with TRBD2. CDR3 length: 13 residues. The germline CDR1 and CDR2 sequences are LGHNA and YSLEER. Losses at the gene ends were 3 bases for V and 3 bases for J; bases not matched to a gene: 2. The CDR3 loop is CASSQGGGYEQYF. As DNA, the CDR3 is TGCGCCAGCAGCCAGGGGGGGGGCTACGAGCAGTACTTC.

This clone was seen a handful of times. The chain employs TRBV6-5 and TRBJ1-1, with unresolved D. The CDR3 is made up of 13 amino acids. V was clipped by 4 bases and J by 3 bases, with 9 bases between them. In germline, CDR1 is MNHEY, CDR2 SVGAGI. The CDR3 bases are TGTGCCAGCAGTTGGCAACCGGACACTGAAGCTTTCTTT. Translation: CASSWQPDTEAFF.

The V gene is TRBV12-5, the J gene TRBJ1-2; D is perhaps TRBD1 (6 bases). This CDR3 spans 13 amino acids. Germline V gives CDR1 LGHNT, CDR2 FRNRAP. V was pared by 5 bases and J by 2 bases, with 9 bases between. The CDR3 spells CASGEDSNYGYTF. CDR3 nucleotide sequence: TGTGCTAGTGGTGAGGACAGCAACTATGGCTACACCTTC. Using reference TRBV12-5 and TRBJ1-2 for the parts outside the CDR3, the full variable domain is DARVTQTPRHKVTEMGQEVTMRCQPILGHNTVFWYRQTMMQGLELLAYFRNRAPLDDSGMPKDRFSAEMPDATLATLKIQPSEPRDSAVYFCASGEDSNYGYTFGSGTRLTVV.

This rearrangement joins TRBV19 to TRBJ2-7; TRBD1 matches at 11 bases. J gave up 5 bases and V 3 bases, and 6 bases lay outside the gene matches. Germline V gene lookup returns CDR1 LNHDA and CDR2 SQIVND (reference sequence). The CDR3 runs 15 residues. The CDR3 loop is CASSIPGQGDHEQYF. The CDR3 DNA follows: TGTGCCAGTAGTATCCCGGGACAGGGGGACCACGAGCAGTACTTC.

This chain joins TRBV19 and TRBJ2-3; D is uncertain. The V end lost 2 bases, the J end lost 1 base, and 4 bases lay between the germline ends. Looked up from germline, CDR1 is LNHDA and CDR2 is SQIVND (reference sequence). The CDR3 has 13 residues. The CDR3 protein is CASSIQGTDTQYF. The CDR3 region has the DNA TGTGCCAGTAGTATACAAGGCACAGATACGCAGTATTTT.

Comment on this clone: This CDR3 is also generated by other DNA sequences in the sample. This sequence joins TRBV10-1 and TRBJ1-1, with 7 bases fitting TRBD1. Trimming removed 11 bases from V and 2 bases from J; junction bases left unmatched: 11. This CDR3 has 14 amino acids. Per the germline V gene, CDR1 is WNHNN and CDR2 is SYGVQD (reference sequence). CDR3: CASRGTGVNTEAFF. CDR3 sequence (DNA): TGCGCCTCCAGGGGAACAGGGGTTAACACTGAAGCTTTCTTT.